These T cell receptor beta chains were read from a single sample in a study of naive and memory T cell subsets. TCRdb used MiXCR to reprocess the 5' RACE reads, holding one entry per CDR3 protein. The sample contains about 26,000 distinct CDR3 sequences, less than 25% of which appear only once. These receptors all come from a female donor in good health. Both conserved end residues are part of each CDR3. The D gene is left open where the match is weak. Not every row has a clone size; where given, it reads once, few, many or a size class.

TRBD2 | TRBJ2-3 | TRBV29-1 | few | CSVTGLADADTQYF | TGCAGCGTTACAGGACTAGCGGACGCAGATACGCAGTATTTT
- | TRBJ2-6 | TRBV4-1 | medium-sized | CASSQLQGSGANVLTF | TGCGCCAGCAGCCAACTCCAGGGATCTGGGGCCAACGTCCTGACTTTC
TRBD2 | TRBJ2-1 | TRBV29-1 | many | CSVEVGTSGSSGRNEQFF | TGCAGCGTTGAAGTTGGGACTAGCGGGTCCAGCGGGCGCAATGAGCAGTTCTTC
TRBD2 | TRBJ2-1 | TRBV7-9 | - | CASSPKGLAGDNEQFF | TGTGCCAGCAGCCCCAAGGGACTAGCGGGAGATAATGAGCAGTTCTTC
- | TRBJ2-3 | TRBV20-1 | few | CSASGPRGRTDTQYF | TGCAGTGCTAGTGGACCGAGAGGTCGCACAGATACGCAGTATTTT
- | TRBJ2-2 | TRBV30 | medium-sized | CAWSSNPGARTGELFF | TGTGCCTGGAGTTCGAACCCCGGGGCCCGCACCGGGGAGCTGTTTTTT
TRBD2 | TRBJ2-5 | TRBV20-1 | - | CSATKAGAGRETQYF | TGCAGTGCCACCAAAGCGGGGGCCGGTCGAGAGACCCAGTACTTC
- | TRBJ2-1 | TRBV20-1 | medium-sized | CSARASPTYNEQFF | TGCAGTGCTAGAGCTAGCCCAACCTACAATGAGCAGTTCTTC
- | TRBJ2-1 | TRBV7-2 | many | CASSLARTPTYNEQFF | TGTGCCAGCAGCTTAGCACGTACTCCTACCTACAATGAGCAGTTCTTC
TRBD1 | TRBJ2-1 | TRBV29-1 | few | CSVEAKTGYNEQFF | TGCAGCGTTGAAGCGAAGACAGGGTACAATGAGCAGTTCTTC